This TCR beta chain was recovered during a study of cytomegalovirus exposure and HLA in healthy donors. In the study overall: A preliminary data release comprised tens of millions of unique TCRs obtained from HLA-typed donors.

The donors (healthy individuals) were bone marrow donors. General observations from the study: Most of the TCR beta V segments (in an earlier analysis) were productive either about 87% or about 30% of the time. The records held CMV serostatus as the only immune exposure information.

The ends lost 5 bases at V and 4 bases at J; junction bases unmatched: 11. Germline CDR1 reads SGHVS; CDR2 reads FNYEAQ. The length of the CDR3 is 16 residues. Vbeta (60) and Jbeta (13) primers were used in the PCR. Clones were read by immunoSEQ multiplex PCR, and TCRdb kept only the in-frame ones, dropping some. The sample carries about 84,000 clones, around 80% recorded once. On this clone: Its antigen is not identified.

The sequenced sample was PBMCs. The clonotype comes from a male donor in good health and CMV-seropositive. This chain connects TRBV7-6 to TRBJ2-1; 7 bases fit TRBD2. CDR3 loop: CASSPEGIAGYNEQFF. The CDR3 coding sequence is TGTGCCAGCAGCCCGGAAGGAATAGCGGGTTACAATGAGCAGTTCTTC.